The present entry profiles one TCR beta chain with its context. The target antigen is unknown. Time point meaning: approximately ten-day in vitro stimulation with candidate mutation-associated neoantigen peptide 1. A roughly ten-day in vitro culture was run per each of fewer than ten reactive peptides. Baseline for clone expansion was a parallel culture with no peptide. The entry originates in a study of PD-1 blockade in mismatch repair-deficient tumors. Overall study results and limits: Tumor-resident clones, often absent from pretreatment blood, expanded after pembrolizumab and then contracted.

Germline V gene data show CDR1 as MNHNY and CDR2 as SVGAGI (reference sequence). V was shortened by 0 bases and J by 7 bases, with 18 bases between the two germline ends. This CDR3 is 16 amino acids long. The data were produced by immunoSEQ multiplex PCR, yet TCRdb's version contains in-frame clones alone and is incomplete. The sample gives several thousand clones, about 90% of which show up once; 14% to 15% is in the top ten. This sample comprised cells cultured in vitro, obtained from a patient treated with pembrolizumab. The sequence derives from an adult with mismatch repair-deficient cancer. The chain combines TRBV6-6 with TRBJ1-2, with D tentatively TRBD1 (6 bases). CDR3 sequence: CASSYSIPGALGGYTF. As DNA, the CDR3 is TGTGCCAGCAGTTACTCGATCCCGGGGGCGCTTGGTGGCTACACCTTC.